The rows below give T cell receptor beta chains drawn from one sample of a study of shared clonotypes between healthy human individuals. Libraries were prepared by immunoSEQ multiplex PCR; TCRdb keeps only in-frame clonotypes and omits some of them. The table has 1.6 million or so clones, approximately 98.5% seen once. The specimen was naive CD4+ T cells sorted from blood. These receptors were obtained from a man aged 25-45 years in good health. The CDR3 runs from the conserved cysteine through the conserved F or W. The D gene is left open where the match is weak. Only part of the rows carry a size: once, few, many, or a class if the clone is expanded.

.,TRBJ1-3,TRBV7-8,.,TGTGCCAGCAGCCCAGGCACCATATATTTT,CASSPGTIYF
once,TRBJ2-1,TRBV5-1,TRBD2,TGCGCCAGCAGCTCGGGACTAGCGTCACTCAATGAGCAGTTCTTC,CASSSGLASLNEQFF
.,TRBJ2-1,TRBV5-1,.,TGCGCCAGCAGCTTGGCTGGACTTCCTTCCAATGAGCAGTTCTTC,CASSLAGLPSNEQFF
.,TRBJ2-1,TRBV5-4,TRBD2,TGTGCCAGCAGCTTGACTAGCGGGGCTTACAATGAGCAGTTCTTC,CASSLTSGAYNEQFF
.,TRBJ2-3,TRBV19,.,TGTGCCAGTAGAATTTCAGATACGCAGTATTTT,CASRISDTQYF
few,TRBJ2-6,TRBV11-2,.,TGTGCCAGCAGCTTAAGCAACAGGGATGGGGCCAACGTCCTGACTTTC,CASSLSNRDGANVLTF
.,TRBJ1-3,TRBV9,TRBD1,TGTGCCAGCAGCGAGCTGGGACAGGGGGTCGGAAACACCATATATTTT,CASSELGQGVGNTIYF
.,TRBJ1-1,TRBV30,.,TGTGCCTGGAGCCAGGGAACCTCAATCACTGAAGCTTTCTTT,CAWSQGTSITEAFF
.,TRBJ2-1,TRBV7-2,.,TGTGCCAGCAGCTTGAGGTTTTACAATGAGCAGTTCTTC,CASSLRFYNEQFF
.,TRBJ1-3,TRBV6-6,TRBD1,TGTGCCAGCAGTCAGCGACAGGGGCGCTCTGGAAACACCATATATTTT,CASSQRQGRSGNTIYF
.,TRBJ1-5,TRBV19,.,TGTGCCAGTAGTTCGCGGTGGGATCGGCCCCAGCATTTT,CASSSRWDRPQHF
.,TRBJ2-5,TRBV6-5,TRBD1,TGTGCCAGCAGCGCAGGGGGTACGAGGGAGACCCAGTACTTC,CASSAGGTRETQYF
.,TRBJ2-7,TRBV10-2,.,TGCGCCAGCACAGGGGAATCCTACGAGCAGTACTTC,CASTGESYEQYF
.,TRBJ1-4,TRBV7-8,TRBD1,TGTGCCAGCTCTCTGGGACAGTGGGTCGAAAAACTGTTTTTT,CASSLGQWVEKLFF
.,TRBJ1-5,TRBV7-1,.,TGTGCCAGCAGCCCGCCCGGTCAGCCCCAGCATTTT,CASSPPGQPQHF
.,TRBJ1-5,TRBV15,.,TGTGCCACCAGCGACGGGTGGCACGATCAGCCCCAGCATTTT,CATSDGWHDQPQHF
.,TRBJ2-1,TRBV5-1,TRBD2,TGCGCCAGCAGCTTGATGCCTACCGGGCTAGCGGGAGGGAATGAGCAGTTCTTC,CASSLMPTGLAGGNEQFF
.,TRBJ2-3,TRBV2,TRBD2,TGTGCCAGCACCGGACTAGCGATAAGCACAGATACGCAGTATTTT,CASTGLAISTDTQYF
.,TRBJ2-1,TRBV5-1,.,TGCGCCAGCAGCCAGGGCCCTTTTAATGAGCAGTTCTTC,CASSQGPFNEQFF
once,TRBJ2-1,TRBV9,TRBD1,TGTGCCAGCAGCGTATGGGGACAGGCGGATCTGGGTGAGCAGTTCTTC,CASSVWGQADLGEQFF
.,TRBJ2-5,TRBV7-2,TRBD1,TGTGCCAGCAGCACCAACGACAGGGAACAAGAGACCCAGTACTTC,CASSTNDREQETQYF
.,TRBJ2-2,TRBV5-1,.,TGCGCCAGCAGACTACAATTCACCGGGGAGCTGTTTTTT,CASRLQFTGELFF
.,TRBJ2-3,TRBV5-1,.,TGCGCCAGCAGCTTGGCCCAGGAGTTCCCGCAGTATTTT,CASSLAQEFPQYF
.,TRBJ2-5,TRBV7-6,.,TGTGCCAGCAGCTTATACGGACAGTTCCAAGAGACCCAGTACTTC,CASSLYGQFQETQYF
.,TRBJ2-7,TRBV7-9,TRBD2,TGTGCCAGCAGCTTTTGGACTAGAAGCTACGAGCAGTACTTC,CASSFWTRSYEQYF
.,TRBJ2-5,TRBV7-8,.,TGTGCCAGCACCGCGACTACCGGAGCTCAAGAGACCCAGTACTTC,CASTATTGAQETQYF
.,TRBJ1-2,TRBV9,.,TGTGCCAGCAGCGGCTATGGCTACACCTTC,CASSGYGYTF
.,TRBJ1-2,TRBV29-1,TRBD1,TGCAGCGGCGGACAGGGTACGACGGGCTACACCTTC,CSGGQGTTGYTF
.,TRBJ2-7,TRBV7-2,.,TGTGCCAGCAGCTTAGAGGTTAGCAGCGTACACGAGCAGTACTTC,CASSLEVSSVHEQYF
.,TRBJ2-7,TRBV11-3,TRBD1,TGTGCCAGCAGCCCCCGGACAGGGGGCAACTCCTACGAGCAGTACTTC,CASSPRTGGNSYEQYF
.,TRBJ1-2,TRBV5-5,.,TGTGCCAGCAGCTCGGACGGGTACTATGGCTACACCTTC,CASSSDGYYGYTF
.,TRBJ2-3,TRBV5-4,TRBD2,TGTGCCAGCAGGACTAGCGGGAGGGCCACAGATACGCAGTATTTT,CASRTSGRATDTQYF
once,TRBJ2-5,TRBV13,.,TGTGCCAGCAGCTTAGGGATGAGGAAAGAGACCCAGTACTTC,CASSLGMRKETQYF
.,TRBJ2-7,TRBV7-8,.,TGTGCCAGCAGCACCTCCATCAGGGGACCCTCCTACGAGCAGTACTTC,CASSTSIRGPSYEQYF
.,TRBJ2-3,TRBV6-1,.,TGTGCCAGCAGTGATCCAGGGATTTCAGATACGCAGTATTTT,CASSDPGISDTQYF
.,TRBJ1-5,TRBV19,TRBD1,TGTGCCAGTAGTATGGGGAGACAGGGGTATCCGCCCCAGCATTTT,CASSMGRQGYPPQHF
.,TRBJ1-1,TRBV25-1,.,TGTGCCAGCAGTGAATGGAGCGGAGGTATCCCGAACACTGAAGCTTTCTTT,CASSEWSGGIPNTEAFF
.,TRBJ2-7,TRBV6-5,.,TGTGCCAGCAGTTACGCAAGCCCAACCACCTCCTACGAGCAGTACTTC,CASSYASPTTSYEQYF
.,TRBJ2-1,TRBV5-1,.,TGCGCCAGCAGCTTTTCGGGGGCTGTGGGGAATGAGCAGTTCTTC,CASSFSGAVGNEQFF
once,TRBJ2-7,TRBV5-1,TRBD1,TGCGCCAGCAGCTTAACCGGGACAGCTTCCTACGAGCAGTACTTC,CASSLTGTASYEQYF
.,TRBJ2-1,TRBV29-1,TRBD2,TGCAGCGTTGTAGGCGCGGGAGGGAATGAGCAGTTCTTC,CSVVGAGGNEQFF
.,TRBJ2-1,TRBV7-9,TRBD2,TGTGCCAGCAGACCCGTCCTGGGCGGGAGGGCCAGGAATGAGCAGTTCTTC,CASRPVLGGRARNEQFF
.,TRBJ2-1,TRBV5-1,.,TGCGCCAGCGAGGCCGGGGATCAACAAAATGAGCAGTTCTTC,CASEAGDQQNEQFF
.,TRBJ1-4,TRBV2,.,TGTGCCAGCAGTGTAGAGGTGGACGAAAAACTGTTTTTT,CASSVEVDEKLFF
once,TRBJ1-5,TRBV27,.,TGTGCCAGCAAAGAGAAGGCCGGTTATAGCAATCAGCCCCAGCATTTT,CASKEKAGYSNQPQHF
.,TRBJ2-7,TRBV6-5,TRBD1,TGTGCCAGCAGTAAGACAGGGTTCCACGAGCAGTACTTC,CASSKTGFHEQYF
.,TRBJ2-1,TRBV25-1,.,TGTGCCAGCAGTCATCGACTACCCCGCAATGAGCAGTTCTTC,CASSHRLPRNEQFF
once,TRBJ1-4,TRBV7-7,.,TGTGCCAGCAGCTTAGGGACGTCCGAAGTAGAAAAACTGTTTTTT,CASSLGTSEVEKLFF
once,TRBJ2-5,TRBV28,.,TGTGCCAGCGGCACCCAAGAGACCCAGTACTTC,CASGTQETQYF
.,TRBJ2-1,TRBV6-5,TRBD2,TGTGCCAGCAGCCGGGGACTAGTTGGTGAGCAGTTCTTC,CASSRGLVGEQFF
.,TRBJ2-7,TRBV6-1,TRBD1,TGTGCCAGCAGTGTCTTGGACAGGGCCCACGAGCAGTACTTC,CASSVLDRAHEQYF
once,TRBJ1-4,TRBV28,.,TGTGCCAGCAGCCCATTATCACTTCAAGGGGTGTTGGGTGAAAAACTGTTTTTT,CASSPLSLQGVLGEKLFF
.,TRBJ2-1,TRBV9,.,TGTGCCAGCAGCGTAAGTGGCCCCTACAATGAGCAGTTCTTC,CASSVSGPYNEQFF
.,TRBJ1-1,TRBV7-9,TRBD1,TGTGCCAGCAGCCTCGCTAACCCGGGACAGGGTTGGGGGAACACTGAAGCTTTCTTT,CASSLANPGQGWGNTEAFF